These T cell receptor beta chains were read from a single sample in a study of T cell changes during pregnancy in multiple sclerosis. TCRdb's table, derived via immunoSEQ multiplex PCR, lists solely in-frame clones and lacks some. The sample has approximately 100,000 clones, 94% seen once; the top ten hold approximately 0.97%. The sequences come from peripheral blood, collected before pregnancy. Source of these receptors: a female donor with multiple sclerosis, enrolled in a pregnancy study. Both conserved end residues are part of each CDR3. Each record gives: J gene, V gene, clone size, D gene, CDR3 DNA, CDR3 protein. A D gene is named only where the DNA matches it firmly. A row's size may be missing; if present it is once, few, many or a size class.

>TRBJ2-1|TRBV6-5|.|TRBD2
TGTGCCAGCAGGGTTAGCGGGAGGGCCGTCAATGAGCAGTTCTTC
CASRVSGRAVNEQFF
>TRBJ1-2|TRBV7-9|few|.
TGTGCCAGCAGCCCTAGCTCTACGTATGGCTACACCTTC
CASSPSSTYGYTF
>TRBJ2-5|TRBV28|.|TRBD2
TGTGCCAGCAGTCGCCGGACTAGCATCCGGGAGACCCAGTACTTC
CASSRRTSIRETQYF
>TRBJ2-1|TRBV27|.|TRBD1
TGTGCCAGCAGCCTGACAGGGGCTCACAATGAGCAGTTCTTC
CASSLTGAHNEQFF
>TRBJ2-7|TRBV5-6|.|.
TGTGCCAGCAGCTTAGCGGGCGAGCAGTACTTC
CASSLAGEQYF
>TRBJ1-2|TRBV28|.|.
TGTGCCAGCAGTGCAGGGGCGCGGGGCTACACCTTC
CASSAGARGYTF
>TRBJ1-3|TRBV9|.|.
TGTGCCAGCAGCGTACTGGGCGACAGCTCTGGAAACACCATATATTTT
CASSVLGDSSGNTIYF
>TRBJ1-1|TRBV29-1|.|.
TGCAGCGTTGAAGGAAGGGGGAGGGTCGGGCGGATGAACACTGAAGCTTTCTTT
CSVEGRGRVGRMNTEAFF
>TRBJ1-1|TRBV9|.|TRBD1
TGTGCCAGCAGCTCTTGGACAGGGTCGGGCACTGAAGCTTTCTTT
CASSSWTGSGTEAFF
>TRBJ2-2|TRBV6-5|.|TRBD2
TGTGCCAGCAAGCGGGAGGGCTGGGGCGGGGAGCTGTTTTTT
CASKREGWGGELFF
>TRBJ1-1|TRBV7-9|.|.
TGTGCCAGCAGCTTGGCAGCGGTGAACACTGAAGCTTTCTTT
CASSLAAVNTEAFF
>TRBJ1-2|TRBV27|.|.
TGTGCCAGCAGTTTGCTAGCTGGCAACTATGGCTACACCTTC
CASSLLAGNYGYTF
>TRBJ1-5|TRBV18|once|TRBD1
TGTGCCAGCTCGGTTGACAGGGGTCCAGGCCAGCCCCAGCATTTT
CASSVDRGPGQPQHF
>TRBJ2-7|TRBV6-6|.|.
TGTGCTAGCAGTTATAACAGGGAGGGTCCCTACGAGCAGTACTTC
CASSYNREGPYEQYF
>TRBJ1-3|TRBV12-5|.|TRBD1
TGTGCTAGTGGTTTGGTACGTGGGACAGGGGCCCTCTCTGGAAACACCATATATTTT
CASGLVRGTGALSGNTIYF
>TRBJ1-5|TRBV27|.|TRBD1
TGTGCCAGCACCCCGGAGGGGGCGCAGCCCCAGCATTTT
CASTPEGAQPQHF
>TRBJ1-1|TRBV5-6|.|.
TGTGCCAGCAGCGACCTCGGGCAGGGGCTCACTGAAGCTTTCTTT
CASSDLGQGLTEAFF
>TRBJ2-7|TRBV7-2|.|.
TGTGCCAGCAGCCACGAGGATTTCTCCTACGAGCAGTACTTC
CASSHEDFSYEQYF
>TRBJ1-1|TRBV9|.|TRBD1
TGTGCCAGCAGCACGGGACAGGGAGAGGTTACTGAAGCTTTCTTT
CASSTGQGEVTEAFF
>TRBJ2-1|TRBV7-7|once|TRBD2
TGTGCCAGCAGCTTAGAAGCGGGAGGCTCCTACAATGAGCAGTTCTTC
CASSLEAGGSYNEQFF
>TRBJ1-1|TRBV28|.|.
TGTGCCAGCAGTTTAGTGCAGGCGGGGTGGACTGAAGCTTTCTTT
CASSLVQAGWTEAFF
>TRBJ2-1|TRBV19|.|.
TGTGCCAGTGTTCAGGGGCCGTCCTACAATGAGCAGTTCTTC
CASVQGPSYNEQFF
>TRBJ1-1|TRBV19|once|TRBD1
TGTGCCAGTAGCCCGGGACAGGGGTTCACTGAAGCTTTCTTT
CASSPGQGFTEAFF
>TRBJ1-5|TRBV5-1|.|.
TGCGCCAGCAGCTTGGGGGGGACTTTGGTCGGTCAGCCCCAGCATTTT
CASSLGGTLVGQPQHF